The 15 T cell receptor beta chains listed next were all sequenced from one sample in a study of radiotherapy plus CTLA-4 blockade in lung cancer. Here immunoSEQ multiplex PCR was the method, and the copy in TCRdb shows in-frame clones only, minus some. In the table there are more than 90,000 clones, roughly 80% of which are singletons. This specimen was peripheral blood, taken from a patient treated with radiotherapy plus ipilimumab. The receptors here all came from a human donor with non-small cell lung cancer that progressed on radiotherapy plus ipilimumab. Some clones in this sample may be carry-over from other donors' samples.

V usage is TRBV6-5 and J usage is TRBJ1-1; D perhaps matches TRBD1 (5 bases). There are 14 residues in the CDR3. Germline V CDR1 and CDR2: MNHEY, SVGAGI. With 0 bases removed from V and 5 bases from J, the gap between germline ends came to 10 bases. This CDR3 reads CASSYSGAQTEAFF. CDR3 DNA sequence: TGTGCCAGCAGTTACTCCGGGGCGCAAACTGAAGCTTTCTTT.

V and J are TRBV4-2 and TRBJ2-6; no clear D gene. V was pared by 2 bases and J by 0 bases, with 17 bases between. Per the germline V gene, CDR1 is LGHNA and CDR2 is YNFKEQ. CDR3 length: 19 amino acids. Here the CDR3 reads CASSQQILDLYSGANVLTF. The CDR3 region has the DNA TGTGCCAGCAGCCAACAAATTCTAGACTTGTACTCTGGGGCCAACGTCCTGACTTTC.

The J gene is TRBJ2-5, the V gene TRBV5-6; D is possibly TRBD1 (6 bases). The CDR3 is 14 residues long. The ends were cut back, 2 bases at V and 4 bases at J, with 12 bases in the middle. CDR1 and CDR2 from the germline V gene are SGHDT and YYEEEE. CDR3 in amino acids: CASSLTTGTETQYF. The CDR3 nucleotides are TGTGCCAGCAGCTTAACAACAGGGACAGAGACCCAGTACTTC.

This clone was counted a few times. The chain carries TRBV6-1 and TRBJ1-2; D uncertain. CDR1 MNHNS and CDR2 SASEGT come from the germline V gene. The length of the CDR3 is 11 residues. The V end lost 10 bases, the J end lost 5 bases, and 11 bases lay between the germline ends. In DNA form, the CDR3 reads TGTGCCACCGAAGGCTGGTATGGCTACACCTTC. This encodes CATEGWYGYTF.

The chain carries TRBV11-2 and TRBJ1-2; 7 nucleotides line up with TRBD1. J gave up 6 bases and V 5 bases, and 9 bases lay outside the gene matches. The CDR3 consists of 14 residues. The germline V gene encodes CDR1 SGHAT and CDR2 FQNNGV. CDR3: CASSRTGTDHGYTF. The CDR3 DNA reads TGTGCCAGCAGCCGTACCGGGACAGATCATGGCTACACCTTC.

The J gene is TRBJ2-7, the V gene TRBV6-5, with 8 bases matching TRBD1. Germline CDR1 MNHEY, CDR2 SVGAGI. Trimming removed 2 bases from V and 7 bases from J; junction bases left unmatched: 7. This CDR3 comprises 14 residues. CDR3 residues: CASSYRRGREEQYF. The CDR3 DNA sequence: TGTGCCAGCAGTTACCGCAGGGGGCGGGAAGAGCAGTACTTC.

The genes are TRBV4-1 and TRBJ2-5, with 11 bases fitting TRBD1. Germline V gives CDR1 MGHRA, CDR2 YSYEKL. V was pared by 1 base and J by 4 bases, with 5 bases of the junction left unmatched. CDR3 length: 16 residues. CDR3 in DNA: TGCGCCAGCAGCCAAGTAGGACAGGGGGCTGTAGAGACCCAGTACTTC. Its protein is CASSQVGQGAVETQYF.

The chain links TRBV7-2 to TRBJ2-2; D is undetermined. The germline gives CDR1 SGHTA, CDR2 FQGNSA. This CDR3 spans 14 amino acids. V was cut by 1 base and J by 7 bases, with 10 bases left in between. The CDR3 loop is CASSLVWVVGELFF. The CDR3 DNA follows: TGTGCCAGCAGCTTAGTTTGGGTTGTCGGGGAGCTGTTTTTT. Full variable domain (remainder filled in from reference TRBV7-2 and TRBJ2-2): GAGVSQSPSNKVTEKGKDVELRCDPISGHTALYWYRQSLGQGLEFLIYFQGNSAPDKSGLPSDRFSAERTGGSVSTLTIQRTQQEDSAVYLCASSLVWVVGELFFGEGSRLTVL.

V usage is TRBV4-3 and J usage is TRBJ2-7; no reliable D call. CDR3 size: 15 residues. Trimming removed 1 base from V and 0 bases from J, with 10 bases in between. Germline V gene lookup returns CDR1 LGHNA and CDR2 YSLEER. The CDR3 loop is CASSQVVEASYEQYF. In nucleotides, the CDR3 is TGCGCCAGCAGCCAAGTAGTAGAGGCCTCCTACGAGCAGTACTTC.

In this sample, this clone turned up a few times. The chain carries TRBV28 and TRBJ1-6; the match to TRBD1 covers 8 bases. With V trimmed by 3 bases and J by 7 bases, 2 bases remained unmatched. The CDR3 is 14 amino acids. Germline CDR1 reads MDHEN; CDR2 reads SYDVKM. The CDR3 sequence: CASSFGQGNSPLHF. CDR3 nucleotides: TGTGCCAGCAGTTTCGGACAGGGAAATTCACCCCTCCACTTT.

This chain joins TRBV7-2 and TRBJ1-3, with D possibly being TRBD1 (5 bases). Looked up from germline, CDR1 is SGHTA and CDR2 is FQGNSA. The V gene lost 2 bases and the J gene lost 4 bases, with 15 bases spanning the gap. This CDR3 comprises 16 residues. CDR3 bases: TGTGCCAGCAGCTTAAATACCCAGGGCGCCGGAAACACCATATATTTT. Translation gives CASSLNTQGAGNTIYF.

This rearrangement joins TRBV11-2 to TRBJ2-5; D is perhaps TRBD2 (5 bases). V shed 6 bases and J shed 7 bases, with 12 bases lying between them. The CDR3 is 12 amino acids. Looked up from germline, CDR1 is SGHAT and CDR2 is FQNNGV. CDR3 loop: CASRLLAGTQYF. CDR3 sequence (DNA): TGTGCCAGCAGACTCCTCGCGGGGACCCAGTACTTC.

The chain is built from TRBV5-1 and TRBJ1-2; 7 positions match TRBD1. The V gene's germline CDR1 is SGHRS and CDR2 YFSETQ. This CDR3 contains 12 residues. The V and J ends lost 5 bases and 8 bases, in that order; junction bases with no gene match: 6. This chain's CDR3 is CASRGTEYGYTF. CDR3 bases: TGCGCCAGCAGGGGGACAGAATACGGCTACACCTTC.

J is TRBJ2-1 and V is TRBV6-1; possible D gene TRBD1, 7 bases. Germline V gene sequence: CDR1 MNHNS, CDR2 SASEGT. CDR3 length: 15 residues. V shed 11 bases and J shed 1 base, with 18 bases lying between them. The DNA for the CDR3 is TGTGCCTCCCTCCTGACAGGGACTTCCTACAATGAGCAGTTCTTC. It codes for CASLLTGTSYNEQFF.

The V gene is TRBV7-2, the J gene TRBJ2-7; TRBD1 or TRBD2 may be the D gene (8 bases each). Germline V gives CDR1 SGHTA, CDR2 FQGNSA. There are 15 residues in the CDR3. Trimming left V 5 bases short and J 7 bases short, with 21 bases between. CDR3 nucleotide sequence: TGTGCCAGCAGCCCGGGGGGGACAGGTCTAGATGAGCAGTACTTC. It translates to CASSPGGTGLDEQYF.